This TCR beta chain is drawn from a study of blood T cell repertoires in COVID-19. In the study overall: Samples representing acute and convalescent COVID-19 were sourced from the United States, Italy and Spain. Sources were T cells, B-cell-depleted T cells, or PBMCs; the material itself was cDNA or gDNA.

Germline CDR1 reads LNHDA; CDR2 reads SQIVND (reference sequence). This CDR3 spans 15 amino acids. The J segment lost 0 bases and the V segment lost 1 base, leaving 2 bases of the junction unmatched. Authors' methods: It was from reference gene primer amplification that nucleated cell counts were estimated. This table comes from immunoSEQ multiplex PCR, and its TCRdb copy is limited to in-frame clones, with some not included. That table is the source of V, J and clone size, and D and trimming were worked out from the DNA. In the table there are 55,000 to 85,000 clones, 90% of which are singletons. This clone was found once.

The origin of this receptor is a woman in her late teens or twenties with acute or convalescent COVID-19. V usage is TRBV19 and J usage is TRBJ1-1; TRBD1 agrees at 7 bases. Sequencing input: peripheral blood. The CDR3 loop is CASSIGTGLNTEAFF. CDR3 DNA: TGTGCCAGTAGTATAGGGACAGGCCTGAACACTGAAGCTTTCTTT.